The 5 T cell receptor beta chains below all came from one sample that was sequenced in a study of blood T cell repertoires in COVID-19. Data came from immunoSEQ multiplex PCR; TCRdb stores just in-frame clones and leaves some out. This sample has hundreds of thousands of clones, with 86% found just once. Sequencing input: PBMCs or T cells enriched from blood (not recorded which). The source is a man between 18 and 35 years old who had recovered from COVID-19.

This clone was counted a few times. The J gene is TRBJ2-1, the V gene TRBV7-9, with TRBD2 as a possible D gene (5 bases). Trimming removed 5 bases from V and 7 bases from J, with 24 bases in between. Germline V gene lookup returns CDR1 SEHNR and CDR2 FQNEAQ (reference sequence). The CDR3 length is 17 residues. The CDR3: CASSTPGIHTKGNEQFF. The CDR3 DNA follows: TGTGCCAGCAGCACCCCGGGGATCCATACGAAAGGTAATGAGCAGTTCTTC.

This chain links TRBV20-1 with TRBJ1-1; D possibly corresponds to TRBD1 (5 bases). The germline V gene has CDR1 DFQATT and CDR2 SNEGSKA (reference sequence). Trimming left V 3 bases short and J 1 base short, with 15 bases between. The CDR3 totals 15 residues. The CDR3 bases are TGCAGTGCTAGTTCAATGGGGGGTTGGAACACTGAAGCTTTCTTT. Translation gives CSASSMGGWNTEAFF.

CDR3 DNA sequence: TGTGCCAGCAGCCGAGGGGGCGCCGGCTACAATGAGCAGTTCTTC. It yields the protein CASSRGGAGYNEQFF. The chain carries TRBV14 and TRBJ2-1; 7 bases line up with TRBD1. From germline, CDR1 is SGHDN and CDR2 FVKESK. V shed 4 bases and J 3 bases; nucleotides not matched to a gene: 6. The CDR3 is 15 amino acids.

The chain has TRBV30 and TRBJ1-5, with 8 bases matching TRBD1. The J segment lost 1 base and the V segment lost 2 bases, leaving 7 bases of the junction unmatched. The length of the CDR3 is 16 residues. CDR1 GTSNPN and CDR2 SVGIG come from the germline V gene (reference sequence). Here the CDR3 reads CAWSRTGWSSNQPQHF. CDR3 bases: TGTGCCTGGAGTAGGACAGGGTGGAGCAGCAATCAGCCCCAGCATTTT.

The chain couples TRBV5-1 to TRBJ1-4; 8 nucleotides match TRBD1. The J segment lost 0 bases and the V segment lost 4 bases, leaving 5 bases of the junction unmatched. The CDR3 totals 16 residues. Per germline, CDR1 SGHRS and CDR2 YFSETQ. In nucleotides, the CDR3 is TGCGCCAGCAGCGCCGCAGGGGGCACAACTAATGAAAAACTGTTTTTT. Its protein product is CASSAAGGTTNEKLFF.